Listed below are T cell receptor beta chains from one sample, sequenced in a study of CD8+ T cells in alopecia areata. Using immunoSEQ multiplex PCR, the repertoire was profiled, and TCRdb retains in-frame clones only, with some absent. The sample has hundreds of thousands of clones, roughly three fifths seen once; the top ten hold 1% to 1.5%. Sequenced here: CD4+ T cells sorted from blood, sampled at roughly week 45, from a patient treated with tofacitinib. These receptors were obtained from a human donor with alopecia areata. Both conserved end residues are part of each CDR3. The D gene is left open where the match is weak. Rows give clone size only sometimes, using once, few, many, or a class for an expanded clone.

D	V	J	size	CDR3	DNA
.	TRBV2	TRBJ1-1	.	CASNGIRDVNTEAFF	TGTGCCAGCAATGGGATCAGGGATGTGAACACTGAAGCTTTCTTT
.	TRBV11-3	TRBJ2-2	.	CASSFRDTGELFF	TGTGCCAGCAGCTTTAGAGACACCGGGGAGCTGTTTTTT
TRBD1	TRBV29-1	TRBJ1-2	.	CSVMVQGYWGYTF	TGCAGCGTAATGGTACAGGGGTATTGGGGCTACACCTTC
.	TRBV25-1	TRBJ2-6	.	CASSEPGSGANVLTF	TGTGCCAGCAGTGAACCAGGGTCCGGGGCCAACGTCCTGACTTTC
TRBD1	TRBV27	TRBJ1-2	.	CASSLSPGQSYGYTF	TGTGCCAGCAGTTTATCACCGGGACAGAGCTATGGCTACACCTTC
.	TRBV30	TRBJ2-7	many	CAWSTNYEQYF	TGTGCCTGGAGTACGAATTACGAGCAGTACTTC
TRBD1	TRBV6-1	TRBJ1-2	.	CASRIRQGYGYTF	TGTGCCAGCAGGATTCGACAGGGCTATGGCTACACCTTC
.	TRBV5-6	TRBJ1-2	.	CASSFSLGQPNYGYTF	TGTGCCAGCAGCTTTAGCCTAGGTCAGCCTAACTATGGCTACACCTTC
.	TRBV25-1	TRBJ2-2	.	CASSDLANTGELFF	TGTGCCAGCAGTGACCTAGCGAACACCGGGGAGCTGTTTTTT
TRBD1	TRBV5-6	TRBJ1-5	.	CASSQSLDRGRPQPQHF	TGTGCCAGCAGCCAAAGCCTGGACAGGGGGAGGCCCCAGCCCCAGCATTTT
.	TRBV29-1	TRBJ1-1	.	CSARQKSDTEAFF	TGCAGCGCGAGACAGAAGAGCGATACTGAAGCTTTCTTT
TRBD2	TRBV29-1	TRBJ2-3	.	CSVGTSGTDTQYF	TGCAGCGTTGGGACTAGCGGCACAGATACGCAGTATTTT
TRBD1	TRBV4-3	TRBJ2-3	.	CASSQISVDRRYTDTQYF	TGCGCCAGCAGCCAAATTTCAGTGGACAGGAGATACACAGATACGCAGTATTTT
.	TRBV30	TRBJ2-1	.	CAWRQGGFYNEQFF	TGTGCCTGGAGGCAGGGGGGGTTCTACAATGAGCAGTTCTTC
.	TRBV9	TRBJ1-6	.	CASSAEGTRSSPLHF	TGTGCCAGCAGCGCTGAAGGGACGCGGAGCTCACCCCTCCACTTT
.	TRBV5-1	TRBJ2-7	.	CASSRLGAYEQYF	TGCGCCAGCAGCCGCTTAGGGGCCTACGAGCAGTACTTC
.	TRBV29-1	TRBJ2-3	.	CSASPDTQYF	TGCAGCGCGTCTCCCGACACGCAGTATTTT
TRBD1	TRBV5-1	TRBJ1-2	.	CASSLQGASHYGYTF	TGCGCCAGCAGCTTACAGGGGGCGAGTCACTATGGCTACACCTTC
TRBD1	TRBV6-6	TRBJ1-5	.	CASTPLRGLQQPQHF	TGTGCCAGCACCCCCTTGAGGGGGCTACAGCAGCCCCAGCATTTT
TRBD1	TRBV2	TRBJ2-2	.	CASSEASQGVAGELFF	TGTGCCAGCAGTGAAGCGAGTCAGGGGGTCGCCGGGGAGCTGTTTTTT
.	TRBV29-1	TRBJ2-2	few	CSVGSSINTGELFF	TGCAGCGTTGGCTCTAGTATTAACACCGGGGAGCTGTTTTTT
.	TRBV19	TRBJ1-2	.	CASSMRESTGGYTF	TGTGCCAGTAGTATGAGGGAGAGCACAGGAGGCTACACCTTC
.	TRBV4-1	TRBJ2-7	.	CASSQAGTRTYEQYF	TGCGCCAGCAGCCAAGCAGGGACCCGAACCTACGAGCAGTACTTC
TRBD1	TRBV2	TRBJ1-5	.	CASRIEGTVFQPQHF	TGTGCCAGCAGGATAGAAGGGACAGTTTTTCAGCCCCAGCATTTT
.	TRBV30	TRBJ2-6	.	CAWRGRQETGANVLTF	TGTGCCTGGAGAGGTAGACAGGAAACTGGGGCCAACGTCCTGACTTTC
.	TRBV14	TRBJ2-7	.	CASSHTVNYEQYF	TGTGCCAGCAGCCACACAGTAAACTACGAGCAGTACTTC
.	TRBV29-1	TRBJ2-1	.	CRIQRPLGEQFF	TGCAGAATTCAGAGACCCCTCGGTGAGCAGTTCTTC
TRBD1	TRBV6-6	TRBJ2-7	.	CASSSLDRGLSYEQYF	TGTGCCAGCAGTTCCCTGGACAGGGGGCTATCCTACGAGCAGTACTTC
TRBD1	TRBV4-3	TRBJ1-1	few	CASSQEADRGLNTEAFF	TGCGCCAGCAGCCAAGAAGCGGACAGGGGGCTGAACACTGAAGCTTTCTTT
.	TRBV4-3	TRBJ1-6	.	CASSQELQGSSYNSPLHF	TGCGCCAGCAGCCAAGAACTACAGGGCAGCTCCTATAATTCACCCCTCCACTTT
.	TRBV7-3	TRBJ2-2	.	CASSSNRELFF	TGTGCCAGCAGCTCCAACCGGGAGCTGTTTTTT
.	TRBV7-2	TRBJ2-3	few	CASSPNVRDTQYF	TGTGCCAGCAGCCCAAACGTCAGGGATACGCAGTATTTT
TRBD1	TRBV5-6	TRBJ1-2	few	CATRRTGNGYTF	TGTGCCACCAGAAGGACAGGGAATGGCTACACCTTC
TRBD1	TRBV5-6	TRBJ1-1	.	CASSLGQGRTEAFF	TGTGCCAGCAGCTTGGGACAGGGGAGAACTGAAGCTTTCTTT
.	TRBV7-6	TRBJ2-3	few	CASSFGGTQAGTQYF	TGTGCCAGCAGCTTCGGGGGAACCCAAGCGGGTACGCAGTATTTT
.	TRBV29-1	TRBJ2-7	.	CSVGPGAYEQYF	TGCAGCGTTGGCCCCGGAGCCTACGAGCAGTACTTC
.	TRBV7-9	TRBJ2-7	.	CASSLREIFYEQYF	TGTGCCAGCAGCTTACGAGAAATATTCTACGAGCAGTACTTC
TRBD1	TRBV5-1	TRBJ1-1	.	CASSWGQASNTEAFF	TGCGCCAGCAGCTGGGGACAGGCCTCGAACACTGAAGCTTTCTTT
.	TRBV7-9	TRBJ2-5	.	CASSPRDLRIETQYF	TGTGCCAGCAGCCCCCGGGACTTACGAATAGAGACCCAGTACTTC
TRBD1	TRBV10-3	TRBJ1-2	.	CAISGGGKPPNYGYTF	TGTGCCATCAGTGGAGGGGGCAAGCCTCCTAACTATGGCTACACCTTC
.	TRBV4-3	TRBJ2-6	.	CASSQVGANVLTF	TGCGCCAGCAGCCAGGTTGGGGCCAACGTCCTGACTTTC
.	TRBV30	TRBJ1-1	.	CACNSMGVTEAFF	TGTGCCTGTAATAGTATGGGGGTCACTGAAGCTTTCTTT
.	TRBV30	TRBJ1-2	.	CAWTGIYGYTF	TGTGCCTGGACAGGGATCTATGGCTACACCTTC
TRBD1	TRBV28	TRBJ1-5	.	CASRRDRAQHF	TGTGCCAGCAGGCGGGACAGGGCCCAGCATTTT
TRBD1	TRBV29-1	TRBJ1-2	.	CSVGVQGAYYGYTF	TGCAGCGTTGGGGTACAGGGGGCCTACTATGGCTACACCTTC
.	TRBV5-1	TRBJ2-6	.	CASSPTPGANVLTF	TGCGCCAGCAGCCCGACCCCAGGGGCCAACGTCCTGACTTTC
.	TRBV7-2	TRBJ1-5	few	CASSPRQANQPQHF	TGTGCCAGCAGCCCTCGACAGGCCAATCAGCCCCAGCATTTT
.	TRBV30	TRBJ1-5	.	CAWSRVNQPQHF	TGTGCCTGGAGCAGGGTCAATCAGCCCCAGCATTTT